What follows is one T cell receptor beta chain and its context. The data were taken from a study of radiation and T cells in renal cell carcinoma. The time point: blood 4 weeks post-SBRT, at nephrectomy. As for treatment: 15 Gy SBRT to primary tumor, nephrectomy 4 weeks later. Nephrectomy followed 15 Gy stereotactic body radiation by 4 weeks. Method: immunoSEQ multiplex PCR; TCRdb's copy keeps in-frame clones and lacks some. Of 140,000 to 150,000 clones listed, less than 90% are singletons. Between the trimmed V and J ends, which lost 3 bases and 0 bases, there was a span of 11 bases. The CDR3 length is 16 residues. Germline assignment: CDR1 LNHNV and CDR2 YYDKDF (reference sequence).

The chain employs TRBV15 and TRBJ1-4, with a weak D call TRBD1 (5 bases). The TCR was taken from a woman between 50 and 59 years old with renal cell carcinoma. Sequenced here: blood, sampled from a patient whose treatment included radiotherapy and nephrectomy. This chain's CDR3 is CATSSKGWATNEKLFF. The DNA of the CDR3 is TGTGCCACCAGCAGTAAGGGGTGGGCAACTAATGAAAAACTGTTTTTT.